This TCR beta chain was profiled in a study of blood T cell repertoires in COVID-19. Generated by immunoSEQ multiplex PCR, the TCRdb table keeps only in-frame clones and is missing some. In the table there are about 230,000 clones, approximately 87% of which are singletons. The CDR3 has 16 residues. Trimming removed 4 bases from V and 6 bases from J; junction bases left unmatched: 12. Looked up from germline, CDR1 is SGHDT and CDR2 is YYEEEE. What was sequenced was peripheral blood. The chain employs TRBV5-6 and TRBJ1-4; 7 nucleotides line up with TRBD1. The clonotype was recovered from a woman aged 70-85 years with active or convalescent COVID-19. CDR3: CASSGLTGERDEKLFF. Written as DNA, the CDR3 is TGTGCCAGCAGCGGATTAACAGGGGAAAGGGATGAAAAACTGTTTTTT.